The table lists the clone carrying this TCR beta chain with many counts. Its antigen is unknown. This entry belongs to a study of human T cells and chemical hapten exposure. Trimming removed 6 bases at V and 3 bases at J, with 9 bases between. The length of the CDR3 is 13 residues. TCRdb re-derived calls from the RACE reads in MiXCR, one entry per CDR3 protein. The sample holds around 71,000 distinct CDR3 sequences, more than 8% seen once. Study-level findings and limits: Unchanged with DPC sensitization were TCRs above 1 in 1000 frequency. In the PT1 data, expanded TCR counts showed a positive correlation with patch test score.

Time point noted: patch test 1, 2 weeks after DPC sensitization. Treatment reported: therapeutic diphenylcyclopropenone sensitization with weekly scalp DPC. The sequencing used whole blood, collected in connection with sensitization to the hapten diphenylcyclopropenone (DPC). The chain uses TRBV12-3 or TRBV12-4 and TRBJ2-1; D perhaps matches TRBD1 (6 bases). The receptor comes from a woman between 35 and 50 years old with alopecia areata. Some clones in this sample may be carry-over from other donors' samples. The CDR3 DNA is TGTGCCAGCAGGCTAGGGGGCTACAATGAGCAGTTCTTC. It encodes CASRLGGYNEQFF.